What follows are 23 T cell receptor beta chains derived from one specimen sequenced in a study of radiation and T cells in renal cell carcinoma. Assay: immunoSEQ multiplex PCR; the TCRdb copy retains only in-frame clones and omits some. In the table there are around 78,000 clones, 80% to 90% of which are singletons. The time point denotes: blood 4 weeks post-SBRT, at nephrectomy. Indicated treatment: 15 Gy SBRT to primary tumor, nephrectomy 4 weeks later. The sample consisted of blood, taken from a patient whose treatment included radiotherapy and nephrectomy. Source of these receptors: a woman in her seventies with renal cell carcinoma.

The rearrangement uses TRBV6-5 and TRBJ2-5; 13 bases map to TRBD2. Germline CDR1 reads MNHEY; CDR2 reads SVGAGI. This CDR3 is 15 amino acids long. V lost 6 bases to trimming and J lost 11 bases; unmatched junction nucleotides: 12. This chain's CDR3 is CASSPGLAGAGEQYF. The CDR3 nucleotides read TGTGCCAGCAGCCCCGGACTAGCGGGGGCCGGGGAGCAGTACTTC.

This chain connects TRBV5-1 to TRBJ1-2; TRBD1 agrees at 10 bases. Per germline, CDR1 SGHRS and CDR2 YFSETQ. Losses at the gene ends were 1 base for V and 5 bases for J; bases not matched to a gene: 5. The CDR3 length is 15 residues. CDR3 in amino acids: CASSLKGTGVYGYTF. The CDR3 nucleotides are TGCGCCAGCAGCTTGAAGGGGACAGGGGTATATGGCTACACCTTC.

The rearrangement uses TRBV11-2 and TRBJ1-4; D not resolved. CDR1 is SGHAT and CDR2 is FQNNGV in the germline V gene. Trimming took off 2 bases at V and 5 bases at J, with 15 bases between the two ends. The CDR3 spans 16 residues. The CDR3 DNA is TGTGCCAGCAGCTTATTCGTCAGGACCCCAAATGAAAAACTGTTTTTT. Its protein product is CASSLFVRTPNEKLFF.

The sample holds one count of this clone. The chain links TRBV5-1 to TRBJ2-3, with 10 nucleotides matching TRBD2. From germline, CDR1 is SGHRS and CDR2 YFSETQ. CDR3 length equals 16 residues. J was trimmed by 3 bases and V by 2 bases; bases with no gene match: 6. The CDR3 DNA follows: TGCGCCAGCAGCTTCGGGACTAGCGATGGGACAGATACGCAGTATTTT. Its translation: CASSFGTSDGTDTQYF. Full variable domain (remainder filled in from reference TRBV5-1 and TRBJ2-3): KAGVTQTPRYLIKTRGQQVTLSCSPISGHRSVSWYQQTPGQGLQFLFEYFSETQRNKGNFPGRFSGRQFSNSRSEMNVSTLELGDSALYLCASSFGTSDGTDTQYFGPGTRLTVL.

The J gene is TRBJ2-5, the V gene TRBV19; D remains ambiguous. The CDR3 totals 15 residues. V was cut by 3 bases and J by 1 base, with 12 bases left in between. Germline V gene lookup returns CDR1 LNHDA and CDR2 SQIVND (reference sequence). CDR3 residues: CASSIRGSPQETQYF. Here the CDR3 DNA reads TGTGCCAGTAGTATTAGAGGCTCGCCCCAAGAGACCCAGTACTTC.

This chain connects TRBV5-6 to TRBJ2-1; no reliable D call. The CDR3 is 13 residues long. The V gene lost 1 base and the J gene lost 10 bases, with 12 bases spanning the gap. Germline CDR1 SGHDT, CDR2 YYEEEE. The CDR3 DNA follows: TGTGCCAGCAGCTTGAGACGTGTACAAGAGCAGTTCTTC. Translated, it gives CASSLRRVQEQFF. The variable domain in full, completed from reference TRBV5-6 and TRBJ2-1, reads DAGVTQSPTHLIKTRGQQVTLRCSPKSGHDTVSWYQQALGQGPQFIFQYYEEEERQRGNFPDRFSGHQFPNYSSELNVNALLLGDSALYLCASSLRRVQEQFFGPGTRLTVL.

With regard to this clone: The junction departs from germline at one end; a sequencing error may be responsible. The chain couples TRBV5-1 to TRBJ1-6, with TRBD1 matching 7 bases. This CDR3 has 17 residues. Per the germline V gene, CDR1 is SGHRS and CDR2 is YFSETQ. CDR3 loop: CTSSQGQRSSYNSPLHF. CDR3 sequence (DNA): TGCACCAGCAGCCAGGGACAGAGAAGCTCCTATAATTCACCCCTCCACTTT.

This clone was found once. The gene calls are TRBV2 and TRBJ1-2, with D perhaps TRBD1 (5 bases). Germline values: CDR1 SNHLY, CDR2 FYNNEI. The CDR3 runs to 15 residues. V shed 1 base and J shed 3 bases, with 12 bases lying between them. CDR3 protein: CASSEVAGPHYGYTF. DNA for the CDR3: TGTGCCAGCAGTGAAGTAGCAGGGCCCCACTATGGCTACACCTTC. The full variable domain, rest sourced from reference TRBV2 and TRBJ1-2, is EPEVTQTPSHQVTQMGQEVILRCVPISNHLYFYWYRQILGQKVEFLVSFYNNEISEKSEIFDDQFSVERPDGSNFTLKIRSTKLEDSAMYFCASSEVAGPHYGYTFGSGTRLTVV.

The chain joins TRBV28 to TRBJ2-7; D gene unclear. Trimming shortened V by 2 bases and J by 6 bases, and 11 bases separated the two germline ends. The germline V gene has CDR1 MDHEN and CDR2 SYDVKM. This CDR3 is built from 13 residues. Written as DNA, the CDR3 is TGTGCCAGCAGTTTAGTCAAGGTGCTCGAGCAGTACTTC. It is translated as CASSLVKVLEQYF.

The chain is built from TRBV4-3 and TRBJ2-2; D gene ambiguous. The V and J ends lost 1 base and 4 bases respectively, with 7 bases between them. Germline loops: CDR1 LGHNA, CDR2 YSLEER. The CDR3 length is 14 residues. The CDR3 loop reads CASSQVRVTGELFF. The CDR3 region has the DNA TGCGCCAGCAGCCAAGTCCGGGTCACCGGGGAGCTGTTTTTT.

This clone appeared a single time. The chain is built from TRBV6-5 and TRBJ2-5, with 9 nucleotides matching TRBD2. This CDR3 spans 15 amino acids. V lost 2 bases to trimming and J lost 5 bases; unmatched junction nucleotides: 6. Germline CDR1 MNHEY, CDR2 SVGAGI. The CDR3 sequence is CASSYGRGGDETQYF. The CDR3 bases are TGTGCCAGCAGTTACGGGCGGGGGGGCGACGAGACCCAGTACTTC.

The CDR3 loop is CAISESTGQAYGYTF. The CDR3 DNA sequence: TGTGCCATCAGTGAGTCGACGGGGCAGGCCTATGGCTACACCTTC. The V gene is TRBV10-3, the J gene TRBJ1-2, with a weak D call TRBD1 (5 bases). The CDR3 runs 15 residues. V lost 0 bases and J 4 bases, leaving 12 bases between the germline ends. The germline V gene has CDR1 ENHRY and CDR2 SYGVKD.

A few counts support this clone. The gene calls are TRBV18 and TRBJ1-4; the D gene is possibly TRBD1 (5 bases). CDR1 and CDR2 (germline): KGHSH, LQKENI. CDR3 length: 15 residues. Trimming pared 3 bases from V and 0 bases from J, leaving 8 bases between. As DNA, the CDR3 is TGTGCCAGCTCACCCCAGGGCCCAACTAATGAAAAACTGTTTTTT. This sequence encodes CASSPQGPTNEKLFF. Based on the CDR3 plus reference TRBV18 and TRBJ1-4, the full variable domain is NAGVMQNPRHLVRRRGQEARLRCSPMKGHSHVYWYRQLPEEGLKFMVYLQKENIIDESGMPKERFSAEFPKEGPSILRIQQVVRGDSAAYFCASSPQGPTNEKLFFGSGTQLSVL.

This clone was recorded only once. J is TRBJ1-1 and V is TRBV5-1, with a possible D match to TRBD1 (6 bases). CDR1 is SGHRS, CDR2 YFSETQ, per germline. The CDR3 is made up of 14 amino acids. Trimming shortened V by 4 bases and J by 0 bases, and 10 bases separated the two germline ends. This CDR3 reads CASSMDSMNTEAFF. CDR3 bases: TGCGCCAGCAGCATGGACAGCATGAACACTGAAGCTTTCTTT.

This chain uses TRBV30 with TRBJ1-2; 8 nucleotides align to TRBD1. V dropped 8 bases and J dropped 2; count of bases not matched to a gene: 7. The CDR3 totals 13 residues. Per germline, CDR1 GTSNPN and CDR2 SVGIG (reference sequence). The CDR3 nucleotides are TGTGCCCGCAACCGGGACAGGAACTATGGCTACACCTTC. Protein: CARNRDRNYGYTF.

This clone came up once. The rearrangement links TRBV5-1 to TRBJ2-5; D gene ambiguous. The CDR3 totals 13 residues. V lost 6 bases, J lost 1 base, and 10 bases lay in between. From germline, CDR1 is SGHRS and CDR2 YFSETQ. The CDR3 protein is CASTTDVQETQYF. For the CDR3, the DNA is TGCGCCAGCACAACGGACGTCCAAGAGACCCAGTACTTC.

V gene TRBV7-2 combines with J gene TRBJ2-1; 7 positions agree with TRBD2. Germline V gives CDR1 SGHTA, CDR2 FQGNSA. The V segment lost 2 bases and the J segment 8 bases; nucleotides outside the gene matches: 12. CDR3 length: 16 amino acids. Here the CDR3 DNA reads TGTGCCAGCAGCTTATTTTTGTCCCGGGCGGGGGATGAGCAGTTCTTC. Its protein is CASSLFLSRAGDEQFF.

This chain links TRBV5-1 with TRBJ1-1; D remains ambiguous. The ends were cut back, 1 base at V and 3 bases at J, with 7 bases in the middle. Germline lookup yields CDR1 SGHRS and CDR2 YFSETQ. This CDR3 spans 13 amino acids. CDR3 in amino acids: CASSLKEDTEAFF. CDR3 sequence (DNA): TGCGCCAGCAGCTTGAAGGAGGACACTGAAGCTTTCTTT.

V gene TRBV9 combines with J gene TRBJ2-2, with 8 bases lining up with TRBD1. CDR1 and CDR2 from the germline V gene are SGDLS and YYNGEE. The CDR3 runs 14 residues. Germline trimming cut 3 bases from V and 6 bases from J; bases unmatched to any gene: 4. The CDR3 here is CASSGTGNSGELFF. The CDR3 coding sequence is TGTGCCAGCAGCGGGACAGGGAATTCCGGGGAGCTGTTTTTT.

This clone has only one observation. The J gene is TRBJ1-6, the V gene TRBV30; the D gene is possibly TRBD1 (6 bases). The CDR3 runs 14 residues. Germline V gene data show CDR1 as GTSNPN and CDR2 as SVGIG (reference sequence). The V end lost 2 bases, the J end lost 7 bases, and 12 bases lay between the germline ends. CDR3 sequence (DNA): TGTGCCTGGAGTAGGGAACAGGGAAATTCACCCCTCCACTTT. Its protein product is CAWSREQGNSPLHF.

The chain couples TRBV5-1 to TRBJ1-1, with D tentatively TRBD1 (5 bases). Germline values: CDR1 SGHRS, CDR2 YFSETQ. The CDR3 length is 14 residues. Trimming pared 10 bases from V and 6 bases from J, leaving 22 bases between. The CDR3 protein is CASTLSAGVAEAFF. The CDR3 DNA reads TGCGCCTCGACACTATCGGCGGGGGTTGCTGAAGCTTTCTTT.

The chain couples TRBV7-8 to TRBJ2-2; 11 bases are a match to TRBD2. The CDR3 runs 17 residues. J lost 6 bases, V lost 3 bases, and 9 bases had no gene match. From germline, CDR1 is SGHVS and CDR2 FQNEAQ. The CDR3 DNA sequence: TGTGCCAGCAGCTTTCCCTTAGCGGGGGGGCCGCCCGGGGAGCTGTTTTTT. Translation gives CASSFPLAGGPPGELFF.

This clone was seen once. The chain carries TRBV9 and TRBJ2-6, with 9 bases matching TRBD1. Germline V lookup: CDR1 SGDLS, CDR2 YYNGEE. V lost 2 bases and J lost 1; bases outside the gene matches: 10. The CDR3 runs to 19 residues. The CDR3 loop is CASSVTPGTGTSGANVLTF. The CDR3 region has the DNA TGTGCCAGCAGCGTCACTCCCGGGACAGGGACTTCTGGGGCCAACGTCCTGACTTTC.